The clone carrying this T cell receptor beta chain was seen more than once but under ten times. This sample is drawn from a study of molecular identifiers for immune sequencing clone quantification. TCRdb reanalysed the PCR reads using MiXCR and keeps one entry per CDR3 protein. The data show 250,000 to 350,000 distinct CDR3 sequences, 20% to 25% seen once. J lost 1 base, V lost 2 bases, and 1 base had no gene match. Germline V CDR1 and CDR2: LGHDT, YNNKEL (reference sequence). This CDR3 contains 16 residues. The receptor was isolated from a human donor in good health. Some libraries in this study had Jurkat cell RNA spiked in. Specimen: naive CD8+ T cells from blood, with Jurkat cell RNA spiked in. Subset of the sample: FACS-sorted CD8+CD4-CCR7+CD45RA+ naive T cells. V gene TRBV3-1 combines with J gene TRBJ2-3, with TRBD2 matching over 12 bases. CDR3 nucleotide sequence: TGTGCCAGCAGCCAAACTAGCGGGGGGCGCACAGATACGCAGTATTTT. Translated, it gives CASSQTSGGRTDTQYF.